Presented here are 10 T cell receptor beta chains from one specimen sequenced in a study of beta chain features in type 1 diabetes. Investigators reverse transcribed all isolated RNA, so they sequenced expressed TCRB transcripts. Assay: immunoSEQ multiplex PCR; the TCRdb copy retains only in-frame clones and omits some. The profile covers about 130,000 clones, with just over 9% appearing a single time and approximately 0.68% taken by the ten largest. Source material: central memory CD4+ T cells from blood. These receptors were obtained from a man in his late teens or twenties in good health.

The chain links TRBV13 to TRBJ2-3, with a weak D call TRBD2 (7 bases). The CDR3 totals 15 residues. The germline CDR1 and CDR2 sequences are PRHDT and FYEKMQ (reference sequence). V lost 4 bases to trimming and J lost 5 bases, with 16 bases between them. The CDR3 DNA sequence: TGTGCCAGCAGCTCTAGTGGGGGGGCCGGAGATACGCAGTATTTT. Translated, it gives CASSSSGGAGDTQYF.

With respect to this clone: Other DNA sequences in this sample translate to the same CDR3. The rearrangement uses TRBV2 and TRBJ2-2; 8 bases are shared with TRBD1. V was pared by 3 bases and J by 6 bases, with 3 bases of the junction left unmatched. The CDR3 runs to 14 residues. The germline V gene has CDR1 SNHLY and CDR2 FYNNEI. The CDR3 sequence: CASSDRTGSGELFF. The CDR3 DNA sequence: TGTGCCAGCAGTGACCGGACAGGGTCCGGGGAGCTGTTTTTT.

This clone was counted between two and nine times. The chain employs TRBV9 and TRBJ1-4; maybe TRBD1 (6 bases). The CDR3 extends over 14 amino acids. The germline V gene has CDR1 SGDLS and CDR2 YYNGEE. Deletions cut 3 bases from V and 8 bases from J, with 14 bases between. Here the CDR3 DNA reads TGTGCCAGCAGCGACAGGGTCCAGGGAGAAAAACTGTTTTTT. Its translation is CASSDRVQGEKLFF.

V gene TRBV2 combines with J gene TRBJ2-2; 10 nucleotides line up with TRBD2. The junction had 6 bases not matched to a gene; V was cut back by 10 bases and J by 4 bases. Germline loops: CDR1 SNHLY, CDR2 FYNNEI. The CDR3 consists of 14 residues. The CDR3 sequence: CANSGTSVTGELFF. The CDR3 DNA sequence: TGTGCCAATTCCGGGACTAGCGTCACCGGGGAGCTGTTTTTT.

The sample holds a few counts of this clone. The rearrangement links TRBV6-6 to TRBJ2-7, with a tentative D call TRBD1 (7 bases). The germline gives CDR1 MNHNY, CDR2 SVGAGI (reference sequence). The V end lost 3 bases, the J end lost 6 bases, and 15 bases lay between the germline ends. The CDR3 is 14 residues long. The CDR3 coding sequence is TGTGCCAGCAGTTATGGTCAGGGGGGATCCGAGCAGTACTTC. It specifies CASSYGQGGSEQYF.

Details on this clone: The same CDR3 arises from other DNA sequences in this sample as well. The chain has TRBV18 and TRBJ2-7, with 9 positions matching TRBD1. V lost 3 bases, J lost 3 bases, and 3 bases stayed unmatched. Germline CDR1 is KGHSH and CDR2 is LQKENI. The CDR3 sequence is 14 residues long. The CDR3 region has the DNA TGTGCCAGCTCACCCGGGACAGGGAGCTACGAGCAGTACTTC. Amino acids: CASSPGTGSYEQYF.

This clone was found a few times. The V call is TRBV7-2, the J call TRBJ2-3; unclear D gene. Trimming took 1 base from V and 8 from J, leaving 7 bases between them. This CDR3 is built from 12 residues. Germline loops: CDR1 SGHTA, CDR2 FQGNSA. The CDR3 DNA sequence: TGTGCCAGCAGCTTAGGTCCAGGTACGCAGTATTTT. Its translation is CASSLGPGTQYF.

V is TRBV28 and J is TRBJ2-5; D is undetermined. This CDR3 is 16 amino acids long. Per germline, CDR1 MDHEN and CDR2 SYDVKM. The V gene lost 8 bases and the J gene lost 0 bases, with 19 bases spanning the gap. CDR3 amino acids: CASAVVLQINQETQYF. Written as DNA, the CDR3 is TGTGCCAGCGCCGTGGTCCTGCAGATTAACCAAGAGACCCAGTACTTC.

The V call is TRBV4-2, the J call TRBJ2-5, with TRBD2 matching over 8 bases. The CDR3 is 14 amino acids. Germline CDR1 and CDR2: LGHNA and YNFKEQ. The V and J ends lost 0 bases and 6 bases, in that order; junction bases with no gene match: 3. CDR3: CASSQDAGGKTQYF. For the CDR3, the DNA is TGTGCCAGCAGCCAAGACGCGGGGGGTAAGACCCAGTACTTC.

This clone was detected a few times. The rearrangement uses TRBV4-1 and TRBJ2-3; maybe TRBD2 (5 bases). Germline V gene lookup returns CDR1 MGHRA and CDR2 YSYEKL. There are 13 residues in the CDR3. Between the trimmed V and J ends, which lost 4 bases and 0 bases, there was a span of 5 bases. Written as DNA, the CDR3 is TGCGCCAGCAGCCCGGGAAGCACAGATACGCAGTATTTT. Its translation is CASSPGSTDTQYF.